The clone carrying this TCR beta chain was recorded a few times. Its antigen is unknown. The V and J ends lost 4 bases and 6 bases respectively, with 16 bases between them. CDR1 LNHDA and CDR2 SQIVND come from the germline V gene (reference sequence). This CDR3 contains 15 residues. This sample is part of a study of graft-versus-host responses after intestinal transplantation. Study information: Every transplant recipient was induced with anti-thymocyte globulin, then maintained on tacrolimus and steroids for two to four years.

Profiled with immunoSEQ multiplex PCR; TCRdb holds only in-frame clones, not every one. The table shows roughly 100,000 clones, with more than 85% occurring only once. This TCR was sampled from a human donor who received an intestinal transplant. Specimen: unstimulated CD8+ T cells sorted from spleen or lymph node cells, collected before intestinal transplant. The rearrangement joins TRBV19 to TRBJ1-3; D may be TRBD1 (6 bases). The CDR3 bases are TGTGCCAGTAGTACCACCCCCACAGGGTTAAACACCATATATTTT. Its protein product is CASSTTPTGLNTIYF.